The 31 T cell receptor beta chains presented below share a single source sample, sequenced in a study of Graves' ophthalmopathy and Graves' hyperthyroidism. The authors amplified TCR beta CDR3 regions, and they did so from RNA transcripts for repertoire sequencing. The library came from an HTBI-primed first-round RT-PCR and a second-round multiplex PCR. TCRdb reprocessed the multiplex PCR reads with MiXCR, giving one entry per CDR3 protein. This table has 360,000 or so distinct CDR3 sequences, about a sixth appearing once. The specimen was peripheral blood. The receptors shown here come from a woman aged 18-29 years with Graves' ophthalmopathy.

In this sample, this clonotype turned up many times. Given the absence of the conserved phenylalanine or tryptophan at the CDR3 end, a read error is likely. This chain connects TRBV10-1 to TRBJ2-2; D is unclear. Germline V gene sequence: CDR1 WNHNN, CDR2 SYGVQD (reference sequence). Trimming removed 6 bases at V and 6 bases at J, with 14 bases between. CDR3 size: 14 residues. CDR3 loop: CASRSAPEAGELFS. In DNA form, the CDR3 reads TGCGCCAGCAGATCCGCGCCCGAGGCCGGGGAGCTGTTTTCT.

This clonotype was seen many times. The rearrangement uses TRBV12-3 or TRBV12-4 and TRBJ2-2; tentative D call: TRBD1 (6 bases). The V gene lost 8 bases and the J gene lost 4 bases, with 23 bases spanning the gap. The CDR3 contains 17 residues. DNA for the CDR3: TGTGCCAGCGGAATACCCTCAGGGCAGGGGACCACCGGGGAGCTGTTTTTT. Encoded protein: CASGIPSGQGTTGELFF.

This clonotype has ten or more counts. The chain uses TRBV27 and TRBJ2-2; 13 bases map to TRBD2. CDR1 is MNHEY, CDR2 SMNVEV, per germline (reference sequence). This CDR3 contains 19 residues. After removal of 6 bases from V and 4 bases from J, the junction contained 14 bases not matched to a gene. The CDR3 region is CASSRQTSGRRGPTGELFF. Here the CDR3 DNA reads TGTGCCAGCAGCCGGCAGACTAGCGGGAGGAGGGGGCCCACCGGGGAGCTGTTTTTT.

The chain uses TRBV6-1 and TRBJ1-1, with D possibly TRBD1 on 5 matching bases. Germline V gene lookup returns CDR1 MNHNS and CDR2 SASEGT. V shed 5 bases and J shed 1 base, with 17 bases lying between them. The CDR3 has 16 amino acids. In DNA, the CDR3 is TGTGCCAGCAGTACCCCCGGGACTTCCGGGAACACTGAAGCTTTCTTT. Its translation is CASSTPGTSGNTEAFF.

V gene TRBV28 combines with J gene TRBJ1-2; a possible D gene is TRBD1 (6 bases). This CDR3 has 14 residues. CDR1 is MDHEN and CDR2 is SYDVKM in the germline V gene. Trimming took 4 bases from V and 4 from J, leaving 13 bases between them. The CDR3 protein is CASSSFRGSYGYTF. The CDR3 DNA sequence: TGTGCCAGCAGTTCATTCAGGGGTTCCTATGGCTACACCTTC.

Judged by abundance, this clonotype is medium-sized. The chain employs TRBV28 and TRBJ2-5; 11 nucleotides match TRBD2. The V gene end was trimmed by 5 bases and the J gene end by 3 bases; junction bases not matched to a gene: 8. Germline assignment: CDR1 MDHEN and CDR2 SYDVKM. The CDR3 has 16 amino acids. CDR3 sequence: CASSRRLAGREETQYF. CDR3 DNA: TGTGCCAGCAGTCGTCGACTAGCGGGAAGGGAAGAGACCCAGTACTTC.

This clonotype was detected ten times or more. The rearrangement uses TRBV28 and TRBJ1-2; 10 positions agree with TRBD1. CDR1 is MDHEN and CDR2 is SYDVKM in the germline V gene. J lost 5 bases, V lost 5 bases, and 8 bases had no gene match. The CDR3 is 15 residues long. CDR3 loop: CASSPSGQGVYGYTF. In DNA, the CDR3 is TGTGCCAGCAGTCCCAGTGGACAGGGGGTGTATGGCTACACCTTC.

This clonotype came up many times. The CDR3 sequence: CASSPRAGSGERNYGYTF. The CDR3 DNA reads as TGTGCCAGCAGCCCCCGGGCAGGGTCGGGTGAGCGAAACTATGGCTACACCTTC. This chain connects TRBV12-3 or TRBV12-4 to TRBJ1-2, with a tentative D call TRBD1 (5 bases). The CDR3 is 18 residues long. V lost 6 bases and J lost 2, with 25 bases in between.

The chain has TRBV30 and TRBJ1-2; no clear D. This CDR3 spans 11 amino acids. Germline CDR1 and CDR2: GTSNPN and SVGIG (reference sequence). Trimming took off 2 bases at V and 9 bases at J, with 10 bases between the two ends. The CDR3 here is CAWSWEGSYTF. The CDR3 DNA reads as TGTGCCTGGAGTTGGGAGGGTAGCTACACCTTC.

This clonotype was detected a few times. The chain couples TRBV18 to TRBJ1-2; D gene ambiguous. Trimming pared 2 bases from V and 7 bases from J, leaving 8 bases between. Germline V gene sequence: CDR1 KGHSH, CDR2 LQKENI. This CDR3 is built from 12 residues. The CDR3 here is CASSPEDGGYTF. DNA for the CDR3: TGTGCCAGCTCACCAGAGGACGGTGGCTACACCTTC.

The chain is built from TRBV6-7 and TRBJ2-7; tentative D call: TRBD1 (6 bases). TRBV6-7 is sorted into the ORF group, with uncertain function. V was shortened by 5 bases and J by 6 bases, with 14 bases between the two germline ends. The CDR3 extends over 13 amino acids. DNA for the CDR3: TGTGCCAGCAGTCATCCAGGGGCCTCCGAGCAGTACTTC. As protein: CASSHPGASEQYF.

This clonotype has more than one count but fewer than ten. CDR3 in amino acids: CASSNYRDGGYTF. In nucleotides, the CDR3 is TGTGCCAGCAGCAACTACAGGGATGGAGGCTACACCTTC. The J gene is TRBJ1-2, the V gene TRBV28; possible D gene TRBD1, 6 bases. Germline V gene data show CDR1 as MDHEN and CDR2 as SYDVKM. The V end was cut by 6 bases, the J end by 8 bases, with 16 bases between. This CDR3 has 13 amino acids.

This clonotype occurred many times. The chain uses TRBV28 and TRBJ1-6; no clear D. The germline CDR1 and CDR2 sequences are MDHEN and SYDVKM. The CDR3 runs 12 residues. Trimming pared 6 bases from V and 5 bases from J, leaving 5 bases between. In nucleotides, the CDR3 is TGTGCCAGCAGGATGAATAATTCACCCCTCCACTTT. Residues: CASRMNNSPLHF.

This clonotype occurred many times. This chain uses TRBV29-1 with TRBJ2-2; D unclear. This CDR3 is built from 11 residues. In germline, CDR1 is SQVTM, CDR2 ANQGSEA. The V gene lost 4 bases and the J gene lost 6 bases, with 6 bases spanning the gap. The CDR3 loop reads CSVGQAGELFF. Here the CDR3 DNA reads TGCAGCGTTGGGCAGGCCGGGGAGCTGTTTTTT.

This clonotype was counted ten times or more. Here the CDR3 DNA reads TGTGCCAGCAGCTTAGCGAACAGTAATTTACTCTATGGCTACACCTTC. The encoded protein is CASSLANSNLLYGYTF. The gene calls are TRBV7-2 and TRBJ1-2; D ambiguous. The CDR3 length is 16 residues. Germline V gene data show CDR1 as SGHTA and CDR2 as FQGNSA. Trimming stripped 0 bases from V and 4 bases from J, with 15 bases between.

Ten or more counts support this clonotype. The genes are TRBV28 and TRBJ2-3, with TRBD2 identical over 12 bases. The CDR3 length is 18 residues. Germline assignment: CDR1 MDHEN and CDR2 SYDVKM. The ends lost 8 bases at V and 2 bases at J; junction bases unmatched: 14. The DNA for the CDR3 is TGTGCCAGCCCGAAACTAGCGGGGGGACTCCTTGTCACAGATACGCAGTATTTT. This codes for CASPKLAGGLLVTDTQYF.

At least ten counts were recorded for this clonotype. The V and J genes are TRBV18 and TRBJ1-1; unclear D gene. Germline V gives CDR1 KGHSH, CDR2 LQKENI. The CDR3 has 15 amino acids. The V end lost 1 base, the J end lost 1 base, and 10 bases lay between the germline ends. This chain's CDR3 is CASSPLDGPNTEAFF. In nucleotides, the CDR3 is TGTGCCAGCTCACCACTCGACGGACCGAACACTGAAGCTTTCTTT.

This clonotype occurred many times. J is TRBJ1-1 and V is TRBV14; D is unclear. With 1 base removed from V and 2 bases from J, the gap between germline ends came to 8 bases. The CDR3 has 14 residues. Germline V lookup: CDR1 SGHDN, CDR2 FVKESK. CDR3 DNA sequence: TGTGCCAGCAGCCAAGTACAGTCCAACACTGAAGCTTTCTTT. Translated: CASSQVQSNTEAFF.

The V call is TRBV10-3, the J call TRBJ2-5; D might be TRBD2 (7 bases). The V and J ends lost 5 bases and 1 base respectively, with 11 bases between them. This CDR3 region has 14 residues. CDR1 ENHRY and CDR2 SYGVKD come from the germline V gene. The CDR3: CAISTGGLQETQYF. The CDR3 nucleotides read TGTGCCATCAGTACGGGGGGCCTCCAAGAGACCCAGTACTTC.

This clonotype was seen many times. The chain joins TRBV6-5 to TRBJ2-7, with 11 bases lining up with TRBD1. Germline assignment: CDR1 MNHEY and CDR2 SVGAGI. Trimming at V came to 5 bases and at J to 5 bases, leaving 8 bases not matched to a gene. The length of the CDR3 is 15 residues. CDR3 loop: CASSRTGGFFHEQYF. CDR3 nucleotide sequence: TGTGCCAGCAGTCGGACAGGGGGCTTTTTCCACGAGCAGTACTTC.

This clonotype was detected ten times or more. The germline gene is not matched at one end of the junction; a read error may be the cause. The chain carries TRBV25-1 and TRBJ2-7; 10 bases map to TRBD1. The CDR3 extends over 16 amino acids. CDR1 and CDR2 (germline): MGHDK, SYGVNS. The CDR3 DNA reads as TGTGTCAGCCCATTGCTCCCTGGGACAGGGGAGGAAAGGCAGTACTTC. It is translated as CVSPLLPGTGEERQYF.

This clonotype was seen at least ten times. This may arise from a read error, as a much more abundant clone is one base away. V gene TRBV12-3 or TRBV12-4 combines with J gene TRBJ2-5; 7 bases match TRBD1. CDR3 length equals 14 residues. In DNA form, the CDR3 reads TGTGCCAGCAGTTTAGGACAGGGTGGCGAGACCCAGTGCTTC. It codes for CASSLGQGGETQCF.

Many counts were recorded for this clonotype. CDR3 loop: CASSATPGNTGELFF. DNA of the CDR3: TGTGCCAGCAGTGCGACGCCGGGGAACACCGGGGAGCTGTTTTTT. The chain couples TRBV6-2 or TRBV6-3 to TRBJ2-2, with D unclear. V lost 5 bases, J lost 1 base, and 11 bases lay in between. Germline V gene data show CDR1 as MNHEY and CDR2 as SVGEGT. The CDR3 has 15 residues.

This clonotype was seen repeatedly, ten times or more. The chain has TRBV18 and TRBJ1-1; D may be TRBD1 (5 bases). Trimming cost V 6 bases and J 0 bases, with 14 bases left between them. Germline V CDR1 and CDR2: KGHSH, LQKENI. The CDR3 is 15 amino acids. DNA for the CDR3: TGTGCCAGCTCTCCCGGACAAAGCATGAACACTGAAGCTTTCTTT. Translated, it gives CASSPGQSMNTEAFF.

This clonotype was recorded at least ten times. The chain employs TRBV4-1 and TRBJ2-2, with D unclear. In germline, CDR1 is MGHRA, CDR2 YSYEKL. V lost 0 bases, J lost 4 bases, and 12 bases lay in between. The CDR3 has 16 amino acids. The CDR3 bases are TGCGCCAGCAGCCAAGATATTACGGCCGTCACCGGGGAGCTGTTTTTT. This codes for CASSQDITAVTGELFF.

This chain links TRBV2 with TRBJ1-3, with D unclear. The CDR3 sequence is 16 residues long. V gave up 0 bases and J gave up 2 bases, with 11 bases separating them. Germline V CDR1 and CDR2: SNHLY, FYNNEI. Written as DNA, the CDR3 is TGTGCCAGCAGTGAAGCGCGAGGGTATGCTGGAAACACCATATATTTT. Translated: CASSEARGYAGNTIYF.

This clonotype was recorded many times. CDR3 protein: CSARVTGGLGAFF. The CDR3 DNA sequence: TGCAGTGCTAGGGTGACAGGGGGCCTGGGAGCTTTCTTT. The chain recombines TRBV20-1 with TRBJ1-1; TRBD1 matches 10 bases. This CDR3 comprises 13 residues. Germline values: CDR1 DFQATT, CDR2 SNEGSKA (reference sequence). J gave up 10 bases and V 3 bases, and 8 bases lay outside the gene matches.

In this sample, this clonotype turned up many times. The chain's CDR3 is CAWSVQRGAGNTEAFF. The CDR3 nucleotides read TGTGCCTGGAGTGTACAGAGAGGGGCGGGGAACACTGAAGCTTTCTTT. The chain uses TRBV30 and TRBJ1-1, with D tentatively TRBD1 (5 bases). The germline CDR1 and CDR2 sequences are GTSNPN and SVGIG (reference sequence). The V end lost 0 bases, the J end lost 1 base, and 15 bases lay between the germline ends. The CDR3 extends over 16 amino acids.

This clonotype was recorded many times. This sequence joins TRBV27 and TRBJ1-2; 8 bases fit TRBD1. Per germline, CDR1 MNHEY and CDR2 SMNVEV (reference sequence). The V segment lost 3 bases and the J segment 6 bases; nucleotides outside the gene matches: 12. The CDR3 totals 16 residues. The CDR3 sequence: CASSFSPGQGVDGYTF. CDR3 sequence (DNA): TGTGCCAGCAGTTTCTCCCCCGGACAGGGAGTTGATGGCTACACCTTC.

This clonotype was counted a single time. The CDR3 protein is CSARDSGGLPEAFF. In DNA form, the CDR3 reads TGCAGTGCTAGAGATAGCGGGGGCCTCCCCGAAGCTTTCTTT. The chain couples TRBV20-1 to TRBJ1-1, with D possibly matching TRBD1 (6 bases). Germline V CDR1 and CDR2: DFQATT, SNEGSKA (reference sequence). Deletions cut 0 bases from V and 8 bases from J, with 16 bases between. This CDR3 region has 14 residues.

The rearrangement links TRBV14 to TRBJ2-7; 10 bases align to TRBD1. The J segment lost 2 bases and the V segment lost 1 base, leaving 5 bases of the junction unmatched. The V gene's germline CDR1 is SGHDN and CDR2 FVKESK. This CDR3 contains 16 residues. The DNA for the CDR3 is TGTGCCAGCAGCCAAGGTCGGACAGGGGGGCCCTACGAGCAGTACTTC. Encoded protein: CASSQGRTGGPYEQYF.